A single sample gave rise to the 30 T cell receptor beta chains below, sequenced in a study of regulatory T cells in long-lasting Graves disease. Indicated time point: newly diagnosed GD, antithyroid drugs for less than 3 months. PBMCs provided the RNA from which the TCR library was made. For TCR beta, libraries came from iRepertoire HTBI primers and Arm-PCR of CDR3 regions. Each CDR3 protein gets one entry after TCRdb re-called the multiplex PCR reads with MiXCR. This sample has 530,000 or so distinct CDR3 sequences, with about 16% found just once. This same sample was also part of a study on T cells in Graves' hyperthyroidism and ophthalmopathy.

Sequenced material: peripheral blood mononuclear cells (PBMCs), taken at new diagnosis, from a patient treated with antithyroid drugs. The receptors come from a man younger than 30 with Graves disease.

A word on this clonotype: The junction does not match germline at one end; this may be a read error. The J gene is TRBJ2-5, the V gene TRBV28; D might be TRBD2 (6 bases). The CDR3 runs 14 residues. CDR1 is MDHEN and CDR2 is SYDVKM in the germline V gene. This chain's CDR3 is CTSSPGGRGETQYF. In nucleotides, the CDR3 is TGTACCAGCAGTCCCGGGGGACGAGGCGAGACCCAGTACTTC.

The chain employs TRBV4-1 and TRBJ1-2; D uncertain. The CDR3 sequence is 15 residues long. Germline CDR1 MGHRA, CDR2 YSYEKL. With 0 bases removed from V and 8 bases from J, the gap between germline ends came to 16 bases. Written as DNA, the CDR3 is TGCGCCAGCAGCCAAGATTCGACCCCCGCGAGGGGCTACACCTTC. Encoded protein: CASSQDSTPARGYTF.

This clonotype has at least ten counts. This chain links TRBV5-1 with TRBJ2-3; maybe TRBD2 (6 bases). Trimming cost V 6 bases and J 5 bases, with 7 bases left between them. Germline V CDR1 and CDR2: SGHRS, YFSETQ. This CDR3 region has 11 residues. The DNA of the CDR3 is TGCGCCAGCATCGGGAGAGATACGCAGTATTTT. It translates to CASIGRDTQYF.

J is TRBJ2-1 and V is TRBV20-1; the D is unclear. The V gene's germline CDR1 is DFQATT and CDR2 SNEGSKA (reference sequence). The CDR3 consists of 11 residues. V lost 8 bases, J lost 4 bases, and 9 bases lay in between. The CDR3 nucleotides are TGCAGTCCTCTAGGGTACAATGAGCAGTTCTTC. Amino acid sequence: CSPLGYNEQFF.

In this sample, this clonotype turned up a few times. The CDR3, as DNA: TGCGCCAGCAGCCAAGGGTTGGCCCCCGAGCAGTACTTC. It yields the protein CASSQGLAPEQYF. V and J are TRBV4-1 and TRBJ2-7, with D unresolved. Trimming took 1 base from V and 6 from J, leaving 10 bases between them. CDR3 length equals 13 residues. CDR1 MGHRA and CDR2 YSYEKL come from the germline V gene.

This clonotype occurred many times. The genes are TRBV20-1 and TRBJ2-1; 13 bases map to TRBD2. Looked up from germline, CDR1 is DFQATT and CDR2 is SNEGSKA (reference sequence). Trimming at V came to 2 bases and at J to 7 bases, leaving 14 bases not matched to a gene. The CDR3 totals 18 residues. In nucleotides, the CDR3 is TGCAGTGCTAGACGCGGGGGACTAGCGGGATTTCTTGGGAATGAGCAGTTCTTC. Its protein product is CSARRGGLAGFLGNEQFF.

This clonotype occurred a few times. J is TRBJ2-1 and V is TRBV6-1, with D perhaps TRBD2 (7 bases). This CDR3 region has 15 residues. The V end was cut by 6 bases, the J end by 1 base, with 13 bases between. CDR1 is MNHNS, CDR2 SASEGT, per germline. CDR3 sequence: CASRGGQGSYNEQFF. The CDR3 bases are TGTGCCAGCAGGGGGGGGCAGGGGTCCTACAATGAGCAGTTCTTC.

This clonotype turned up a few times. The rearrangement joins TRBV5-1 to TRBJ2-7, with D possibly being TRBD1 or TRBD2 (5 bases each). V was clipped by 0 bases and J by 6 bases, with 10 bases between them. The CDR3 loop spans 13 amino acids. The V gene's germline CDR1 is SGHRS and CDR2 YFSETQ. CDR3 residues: CASSLEWGREQYF. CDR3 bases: TGCGCCAGCAGCTTGGAATGGGGACGCGAGCAGTACTTC. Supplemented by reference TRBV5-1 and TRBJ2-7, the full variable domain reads KAGVTQTPRYLIKTRGQQVTLSCSPISGHRSVSWYQQTPGQGLQFLFEYFSETQRNKGNFPGRFSGRQFSNSRSEMNVSTLELGDSALYLCASSLEWGREQYFGPGTRLTVT.

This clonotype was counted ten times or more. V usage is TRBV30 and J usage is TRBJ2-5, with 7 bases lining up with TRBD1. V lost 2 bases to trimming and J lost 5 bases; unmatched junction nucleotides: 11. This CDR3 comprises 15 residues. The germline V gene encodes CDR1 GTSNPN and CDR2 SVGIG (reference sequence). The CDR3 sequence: CAWSPIRGLRETQYF. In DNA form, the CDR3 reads TGTGCCTGGAGTCCAATCAGGGGGTTGAGGGAGACCCAGTACTTC.

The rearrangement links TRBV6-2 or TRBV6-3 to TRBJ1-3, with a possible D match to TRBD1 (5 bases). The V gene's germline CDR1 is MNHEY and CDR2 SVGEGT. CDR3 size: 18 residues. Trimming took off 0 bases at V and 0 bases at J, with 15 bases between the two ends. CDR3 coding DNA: TGTGCCAGCAGTTACTCGATTGGCAGGGACCTCTCTGGAAACACCATATATTTT. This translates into CASSYSIGRDLSGNTIYF.

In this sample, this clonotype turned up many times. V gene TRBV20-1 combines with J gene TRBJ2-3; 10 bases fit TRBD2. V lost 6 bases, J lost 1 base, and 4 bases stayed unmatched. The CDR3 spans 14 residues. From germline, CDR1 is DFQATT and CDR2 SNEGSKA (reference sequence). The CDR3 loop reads CSALAGARTDTQYF. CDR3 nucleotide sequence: TGCAGTGCGCTAGCGGGGGCCCGCACAGATACGCAGTATTTT.

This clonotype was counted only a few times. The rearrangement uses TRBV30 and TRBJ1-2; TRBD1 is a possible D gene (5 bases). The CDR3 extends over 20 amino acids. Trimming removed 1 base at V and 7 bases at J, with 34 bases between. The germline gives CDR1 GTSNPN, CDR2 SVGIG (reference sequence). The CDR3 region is CAWSDGGVGVLWDVQGGYTF. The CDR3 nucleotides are TGTGCCTGGAGTGATGGGGGAGTCGGGGTCCTTTGGGACGTCCAAGGTGGCTACACCTTC.

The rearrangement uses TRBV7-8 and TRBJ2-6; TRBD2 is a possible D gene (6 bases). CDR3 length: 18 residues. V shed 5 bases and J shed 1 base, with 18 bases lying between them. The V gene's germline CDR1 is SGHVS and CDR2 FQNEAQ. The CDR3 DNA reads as TGTGCCAGCAGCCTCTTCACTAGCCTTGCGTCTGGGGCCAACGTCCTGACTTTC. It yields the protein CASSLFTSLASGANVLTF.

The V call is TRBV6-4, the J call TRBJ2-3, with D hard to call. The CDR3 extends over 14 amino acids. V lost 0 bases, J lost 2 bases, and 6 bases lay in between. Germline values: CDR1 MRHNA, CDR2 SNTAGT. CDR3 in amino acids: CASSDSDNTDTQYF. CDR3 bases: TGTGCCAGCAGTGACTCAGACAACACAGATACGCAGTATTTT.

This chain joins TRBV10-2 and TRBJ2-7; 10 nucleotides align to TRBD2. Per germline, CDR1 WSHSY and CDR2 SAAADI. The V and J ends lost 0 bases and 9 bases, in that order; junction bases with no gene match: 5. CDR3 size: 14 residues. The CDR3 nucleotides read TGCGCCAGCAGTGAGTCAGCGGGGGGGGATGGGCAGTACTTC. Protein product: CASSESAGGDGQYF.

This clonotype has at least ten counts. The CDR3 DNA reads TGTGCCAGCAGCCACCATCCGAACACTGAAGCTTTCTTT. This gives the protein CASSHHPNTEAFF. The J gene is TRBJ1-1, the V gene TRBV7-9; D gene unclear. The ends were cut back, 5 bases at V and 1 base at J, with 8 bases in the middle. Germline assignment: CDR1 SEHNR and CDR2 FQNEAQ (reference sequence). The length of the CDR3 is 13 residues.

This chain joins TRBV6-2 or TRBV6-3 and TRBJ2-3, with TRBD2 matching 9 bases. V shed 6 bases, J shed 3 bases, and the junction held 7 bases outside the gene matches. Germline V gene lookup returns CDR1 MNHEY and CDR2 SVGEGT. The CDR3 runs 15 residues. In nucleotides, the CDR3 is TGTGCCAGCAGCTACAGTGCGGGGGGGACAGATACGCAGTATTTT. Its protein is CASSYSAGGTDTQYF.

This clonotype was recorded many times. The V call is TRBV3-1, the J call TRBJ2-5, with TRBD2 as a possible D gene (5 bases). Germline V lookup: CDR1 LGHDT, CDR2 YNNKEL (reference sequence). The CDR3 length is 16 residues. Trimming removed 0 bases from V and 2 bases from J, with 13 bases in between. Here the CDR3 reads CASSQETGYPQETQYF. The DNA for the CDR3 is TGTGCCAGCAGCCAAGAAACGGGGTACCCTCAAGAGACCCAGTACTTC.

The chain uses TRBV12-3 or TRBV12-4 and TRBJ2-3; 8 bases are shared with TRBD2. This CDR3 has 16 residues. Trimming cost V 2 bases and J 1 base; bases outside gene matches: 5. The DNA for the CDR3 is TGTGCCAGCAGTTTAATCAGCGGGAGAGGCACAGATACGCAGTATTTT. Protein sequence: CASSLISGRGTDTQYF.

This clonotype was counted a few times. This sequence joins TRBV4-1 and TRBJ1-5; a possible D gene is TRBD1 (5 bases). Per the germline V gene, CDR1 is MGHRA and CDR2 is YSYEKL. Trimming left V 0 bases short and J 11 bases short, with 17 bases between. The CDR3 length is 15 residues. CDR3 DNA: TGCGCCAGCAGCCAAGATCGGGCAGGGAGAGGGGCCCAGCATTTT. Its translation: CASSQDRAGRGAQHF.

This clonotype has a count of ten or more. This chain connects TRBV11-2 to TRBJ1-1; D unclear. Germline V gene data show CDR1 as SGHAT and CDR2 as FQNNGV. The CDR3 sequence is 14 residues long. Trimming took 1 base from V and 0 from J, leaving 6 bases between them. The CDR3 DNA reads TGTGCCAGCAGCTTAGTCGCGATGAACACTGAAGCTTTCTTT. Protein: CASSLVAMNTEAFF.

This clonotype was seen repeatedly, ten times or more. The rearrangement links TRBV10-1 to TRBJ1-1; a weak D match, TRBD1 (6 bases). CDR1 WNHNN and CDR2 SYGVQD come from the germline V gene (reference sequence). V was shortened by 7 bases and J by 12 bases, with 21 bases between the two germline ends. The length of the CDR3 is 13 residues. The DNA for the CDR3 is TGCGCCAGCAACCCCGACAGGTCCGCGCCACCTTTCTTT. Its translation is CASNPDRSAPPFF.

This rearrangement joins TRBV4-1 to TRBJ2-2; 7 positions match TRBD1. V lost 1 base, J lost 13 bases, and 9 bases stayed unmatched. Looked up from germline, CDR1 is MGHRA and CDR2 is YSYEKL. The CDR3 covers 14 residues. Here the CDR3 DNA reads TGCGCCAGCAGCCAAGGACAGGGCCGCGCGGGGCTGTTTTTT. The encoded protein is CASSQGQGRAGLFF.

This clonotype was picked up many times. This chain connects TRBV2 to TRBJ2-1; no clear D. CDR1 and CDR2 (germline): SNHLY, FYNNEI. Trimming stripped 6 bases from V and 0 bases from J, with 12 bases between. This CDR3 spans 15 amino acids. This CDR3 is CASRAEASSYNEQFF. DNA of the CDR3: TGTGCCAGCAGGGCCGAGGCGAGCTCCTACAATGAGCAGTTCTTC.

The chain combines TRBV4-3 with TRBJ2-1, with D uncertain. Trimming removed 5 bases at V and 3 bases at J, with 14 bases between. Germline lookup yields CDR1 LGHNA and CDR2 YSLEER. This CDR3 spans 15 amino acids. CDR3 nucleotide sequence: TGCGCCAGCAGCTCCACGGGCACAATCTACAATGAGCAGTTCTTC. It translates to CASSSTGTIYNEQFF.

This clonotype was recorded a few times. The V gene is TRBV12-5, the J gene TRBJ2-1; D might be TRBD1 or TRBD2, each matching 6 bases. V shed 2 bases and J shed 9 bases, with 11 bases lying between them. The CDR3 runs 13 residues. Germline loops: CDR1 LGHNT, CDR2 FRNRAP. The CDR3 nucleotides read TGTGCTAGTGGTTTGCTGGAGGGGGGTGAGCAGTTCTTC. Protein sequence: CASGLLEGGEQFF.

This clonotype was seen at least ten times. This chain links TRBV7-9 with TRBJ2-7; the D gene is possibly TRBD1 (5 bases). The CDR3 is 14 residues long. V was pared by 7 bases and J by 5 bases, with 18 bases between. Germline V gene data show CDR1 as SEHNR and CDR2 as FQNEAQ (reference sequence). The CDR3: CASNPGQGRNEQYF. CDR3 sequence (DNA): TGTGCCAGCAACCCTGGGCAGGGTCGGAACGAGCAGTACTTC.

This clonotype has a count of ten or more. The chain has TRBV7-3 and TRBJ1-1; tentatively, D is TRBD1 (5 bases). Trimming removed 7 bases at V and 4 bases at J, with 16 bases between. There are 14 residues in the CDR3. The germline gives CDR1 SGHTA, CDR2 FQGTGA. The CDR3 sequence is CASTLTSGGTEAFF. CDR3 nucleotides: TGTGCCAGCACCTTGACTAGCGGGGGCACTGAAGCTTTCTTT.

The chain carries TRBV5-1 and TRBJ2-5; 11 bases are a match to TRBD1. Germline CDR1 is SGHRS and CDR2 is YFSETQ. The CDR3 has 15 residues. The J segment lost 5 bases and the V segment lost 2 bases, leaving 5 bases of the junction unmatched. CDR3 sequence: CASSFGDRGTETQYF. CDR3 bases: TGCGCCAGCAGCTTCGGGGACAGGGGGACGGAGACCCAGTACTTC.

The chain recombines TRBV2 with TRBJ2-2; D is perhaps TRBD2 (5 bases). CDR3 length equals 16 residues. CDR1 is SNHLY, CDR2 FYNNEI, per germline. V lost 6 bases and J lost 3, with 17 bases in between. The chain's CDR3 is CASSPLDFIYTGELFF. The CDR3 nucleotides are TGTGCCAGCAGCCCCCTGGACTTTATTTACACCGGGGAGCTGTTTTTT.